Listed below are T cell receptor beta chains from one sample, sequenced in a study of cytomegalovirus exposure and HLA in healthy donors. Method: immunoSEQ multiplex PCR; TCRdb's copy keeps in-frame clones and lacks some. This repertoire shows roughly 100,000 clones, roughly 82% found once; its top ten account for nearly 3.5%. The source material was PBMCs. Every receptor here comes from a man between 25 and 39 years old in good health and CMV-seropositive. Each CDR3 is given with its conserved first and last residue. The D gene is left open where the match is weak. Clone size appears in some rows only: once, few, many, or a class for an expanded clone.

16,TRBV2,TRBJ2-1,-,TRBD2,CASRARLAGGHNEQFF,TGTGCCAGCAGGGCCAGACTAGCGGGAGGACACAATGAGCAGTTCTTC
14,TRBV28,TRBJ1-5,-,-,CASRGMIGNQPQHF,TGTGCCAGCCGAGGGATGATTGGCAATCAGCCCCAGCATTTT
15,TRBV6-1,TRBJ2-2,once,-,CASSGKTTNTGELFF,TGTGCCAGCAGTGGGAAGACAACGAACACCGGGGAGCTGTTTTTT
15,TRBV7-8,TRBJ2-7,-,-,CASSYSGTPDFEQYF,TGTGCCAGCAGTTATTCCGGGACACCGGATTTCGAGCAGTACTTC
15,TRBV27,TRBJ2-7,-,-,CASSLLSGPPYEQYF,TGTGCCAGCAGTTTACTTAGCGGTCCGCCCTACGAGCAGTACTTC
12,TRBV2,TRBJ1-4,few,-,CASISQGGKLFF,TGTGCCAGCATTTCACAGGGTGGCAAACTGTTTTTT
16,TRBV7-8,TRBJ2-3,-,-,CASSSDTLISTDTQYF,TGTGCCAGCAGCTCGGACACCCTGATAAGCACAGATACGCAGTATTTT
13,TRBV2,TRBJ2-1,once,TRBD2,CASRLAGVSEQFF,TGTGCCAGCAGACTAGCGGGAGTATCTGAGCAGTTCTTC
15,TRBV30,TRBJ2-2,-,TRBD2,CAWSQLAGGTGELFF,TGTGCCTGGAGTCAGTTGGCGGGAGGGACCGGGGAGCTGTTTTTT
15,TRBV28,TRBJ1-6,-,-,CASRTQGFYNSPLHF,TGTGCCAGCAGGACGCAGGGTTTTTATAATTCACCCCTCCACTTT
14,TRBV6-1,TRBJ1-1,-,-,CASSDPRGGLGAFF,TGTGCCAGCAGTGACCCTCGGGGGGGCCTTGGGGCTTTCTTT
16,TRBV5-1,TRBJ1-1,-,TRBD1,CASSPGQGAFKTEAFF,TGCGCCAGCAGCCCTGGACAGGGGGCGTTCAAGACTGAAGCTTTCTTT
17,TRBV21-1,TRBJ2-7,-,-,CASSKMLAWGLSYEQYF,TGTGCCAGCAGCAAAATGTTAGCATGGGGGCTTTCCTACGAGCAGTACTTC
11,TRBV28,TRBJ2-7,-,-,CASSWSYEQYF,TGTGCCAGCAGCTGGAGCTACGAGCAGTACTTC
17,TRBV9,TRBJ2-1,-,TRBD2,CASSVVGLAGGNNEQFF,TGTGCCAGCAGCGTAGTTGGACTAGCGGGAGGAAACAATGAGCAGTTCTTC
16,TRBV7-2,TRBJ2-1,-,TRBD2,CASSSLSGGGYNEQFF,TGTGCCAGCAGCTCCCTCTCTGGGGGAGGGTACAATGAGCAGTTCTTC
11,TRBV28,TRBJ1-2,few,-,CASSLGAGYTF,TGTGCCAGCAGTTTGGGGGCTGGCTACACCTTC
17,TRBV5-5,TRBJ1-5,-,TRBD1,CASSVTGTGGGNQPQHF,TGTGCCAGCAGCGTGACCGGGACAGGGGGCGGCAATCAGCCCCAGCATTTT
14,TRBV7-6,TRBJ1-1,-,-,CASSLGYPNTEAFF,TGTGCCAGCAGCTTAGGCTACCCGAACACTGAAGCTTTCTTT
15,TRBV14,TRBJ2-7,-,-,CASSPQVADYYEQYF,TGTGCCAGCAGCCCCCAGGTAGCGGATTACTACGAGCAGTACTTC
16,TRBV7-9,TRBJ2-5,-,TRBD2,CASSSPGTSGKETQYF,TGTGCCAGCAGCTCCCCCGGCACTAGCGGCAAAGAGACCCAGTACTTC
14,TRBV9,TRBJ2-2,-,-,CASSVLINTGELFF,TGTGCCAGCAGCGTACTAATTAACACCGGGGAGCTGTTTTTT
14,TRBV10-3,TRBJ2-1,-,-,CAISEWDSGKGQFF,TGTGCCATCAGTGAATGGGATTCAGGGAAAGGGCAGTTCTTC
19,TRBV9,TRBJ2-2,-,TRBD2,CASSVSASGAASNTGELFF,TGTGCCAGCAGCGTAAGTGCTAGCGGGGCCGCCTCGAACACCGGGGAGCTGTTTTTT
15,TRBV5-1,TRBJ2-2,-,-,CASSLDRVGTGELFF,TGCGCCAGCAGCTTGGACAGGGTGGGGACCGGGGAGCTGTTTTTT
15,TRBV6-4,TRBJ2-1,-,TRBD2,CASSEGLAGYNEQFF,TGTGCCAGCAGTGAGGGACTAGCGGGATACAATGAGCAGTTCTTC
15,TRBV5-1,TRBJ2-7,-,TRBD2,CASSSGLADSYEQYF,TGCGCCAGCAGCTCGGGACTAGCGGACTCCTACGAGCAGTACTTC
15,TRBV28,TRBJ2-7,-,TRBD2,CASSGGTSGSYEQYF,TGTGCCAGCAGTGGGGGGACTAGCGGTTCCTACGAGCAGTACTTC
15,TRBV11-2,TRBJ2-1,-,-,CASSLGRYRDDEQFF,TGTGCCAGCAGCTTAGGCCGATACAGGGACGATGAGCAGTTCTTC
14,TRBV7-9,TRBJ2-3,-,TRBD2,CASSLRGGRDTQYF,TGTGCCAGCAGCTTACGGGGGGGGCGAGATACGCAGTATTTT
16,TRBV18,TRBJ1-6,-,TRBD1,CASSPSGGGYNSPLHF,TGTGCCAGCTCACCTTCAGGGGGCGGATATAATTCACCCCTCCACTTT
14,TRBV5-1,TRBJ1-2,-,-,CASSLPGSNYGYTF,TGCGCCAGCAGCTTGCCAGGGTCCAACTATGGCTACACCTTC
14,TRBV6-5,TRBJ2-5,-,TRBD1,CASSGQGAGETQYF,TGTGCCAGCAGTGGACAGGGGGCCGGGGAGACCCAGTACTTC
14,TRBV9,TRBJ2-5,-,TRBD2,CASSALAAQETQYF,TGTGCCAGCAGCGCCCTAGCGGCCCAAGAGACCCAGTACTTC
18,TRBV30,TRBJ2-4,-,TRBD2,CAWNPGLAGSWTKNIQYF,TGTGCCTGGAACCCGGGACTAGCGGGGTCATGGACCAAAAACATTCAGTACTTC
14,TRBV11-1,TRBJ2-1,-,-,CASSSSFPSNEQFF,TGTGCCAGCAGCTCTAGCTTCCCTTCCAATGAGCAGTTCTTC
17,TRBV28,TRBJ2-3,-,-,CASRQASSGGPTDTQYF,TGTGCCAGCAGACAGGCCAGCTCGGGCGGACCCACAGATACGCAGTATTTT
12,TRBV28,TRBJ1-1,-,-,CASSTPGVRAFF,TGTGCCAGCAGTACCCCGGGGGTTCGAGCTTTCTTT
19,TRBV11-3,TRBJ2-1,once,-,CASSPGLDREKSSYNEQFF,TGTGCCAGCAGCCCAGGTTTGGATCGGGAGAAGAGCTCCTACAATGAGCAGTTCTTC
13,TRBV28,TRBJ1-1,-,TRBD1,CASSNPGQTEAFF,TGTGCCAGCAGCAATCCGGGACAGACTGAAGCTTTCTTT
13,TRBV30,TRBJ2-2,once,-,CAWRPHYTGELFF,TGTGCCTGGAGGCCCCACTACACCGGGGAGCTGTTTTTT
14,TRBV11-2,TRBJ2-5,-,TRBD1,CASSSTTGRQTQYF,TGTGCCAGCAGCTCCACGACAGGGAGACAGACCCAGTACTTC
13,TRBV6-5,TRBJ1-1,-,-,CASRVGVETEAFF,TGTGCCAGCAGAGTCGGGGTAGAAACTGAAGCTTTCTTT
15,TRBV5-1,TRBJ2-2,-,TRBD1,CASSSDRVNTGELFF,TGCGCCAGCAGCTCGGACAGGGTTAACACCGGGGAGCTGTTTTTT
13,TRBV6-5,TRBJ1-1,few,-,CASSYSLSTEAFF,TGTGCCAGCAGTTACTCCCTCTCGACTGAAGCTTTCTTT
13,TRBV5-1,TRBJ1-1,few,-,CASSLVGETEAFF,TGCGCCAGCAGCTTGGTAGGGGAAACTGAAGCTTTCTTT
15,TRBV6-6,TRBJ2-1,-,TRBD1,CASSPGTGESDEQFF,TGTGCCAGCAGCCCCGGGACAGGGGAAAGCGATGAGCAGTTCTTC
14,TRBV28,TRBJ2-1,-,-,CASSLYLGVEEQFF,TGTGCCAGCAGTTTATACCTAGGGGTGGAAGAGCAGTTCTTC
13,TRBV29-1,TRBJ1-1,-,-,CSVLPRGKTEAFF,TGCAGCGTCCTCCCAAGGGGCAAAACTGAAGCTTTCTTT
14,TRBV5-1,TRBJ1-5,-,-,CASSLASPGQPQHF,TGCGCCAGCAGCTTGGCGTCTCCGGGACAGCCCCAGCATTTT
18,TRBV7-2,TRBJ2-3,-,TRBD2,CASSLRSTGGSSTDTQYF,TGTGCCAGCAGCTTAAGGTCTACGGGGGGTTCTAGCACAGATACGCAGTATTTT
16,TRBV7-8,TRBJ2-3,few,-,CASSLEKMSSTDTQYF,TGTGCCAGCAGCTTAGAAAAGATGAGTAGCACAGATACGCAGTATTTT
15,TRBV4-1,TRBJ2-7,-,TRBD2,CASSSGRGTQSEQYF,TGCGCCAGCAGCTCCGGGCGGGGGACTCAAAGCGAGCAGTACTTC
16,TRBV4-3,TRBJ2-7,-,-,CASSSSIANLLHEQYF,TGCGCCAGCAGCTCAAGTATAGCGAATCTCCTCCACGAGCAGTACTTC
15,TRBV19,TRBJ1-4,once,-,CASSGPGATNEKLFF,TGTGCCAGTTCCGGGCCGGGGGCAACTAATGAAAAACTGTTTTTT